The rows below give T cell receptor beta chains drawn from one sample of a study of blood T cell repertoires in COVID-19. The table came from immunoSEQ multiplex PCR; TCRdb's copy has only in-frame clones and leaves some out. The repertoire includes tens of thousands of clones, more than 80% of them detected once, and roughly 12% sits in the top ten. The sample consisted of peripheral blood. The receptor set was obtained from a human donor in a cohort sampled during active COVID-19. CDR3s include the opening cysteine and the closing phenylalanine or tryptophan.

cdr3_length j_call v_call cdr3_aa
16 TRBJ2-3 TRBV14 CASSQPGTSATDTQYF
14 TRBJ1-4 TRBV30 CAWSVQGGVRKLFF
14 TRBJ1-4 TRBV7-8 CASSLGQGNEKLFF
13 TRBJ1-6 TRBV2 CASRERFNSPLHF
13 TRBJ2-7 TRBV5-1 CASSEGQGGEQYF
11 TRBJ1-2 TRBV20-1 CSATGSAGYTF
19 TRBJ2-7 TRBV23-1 CASSPTPRQAPAFSYEQYF
13 TRBJ2-3 TRBV7-3 CASSLMPGGPQYF
13 TRBJ2-5 TRBV11-2 CASSPQGRETQYF
17 TRBJ1-6 TRBV4-1 CASSQDTNRAYNSPLHF
13 TRBJ2-7 TRBV2 CASMGGGSYEQYF